The 10 T cell receptor beta chains in this list originate from one sample, sequenced in a study of somatic mutations in cytotoxic T cells in rheumatoid arthritis. Sequencing was performed with immunoSEQ multiplex PCR; in TCRdb, only in-frame clones are kept and a portion is missing. The table lists tens of thousands of clones, about 87% of them singletons. The sequencing sample was made of CD8+ T cells sorted from blood. The source of these receptors is an adult with rheumatoid arthritis.

The chain joins TRBV15 to TRBJ1-5; D is uncertain. With 1 base removed from V and 0 bases from J, the gap between germline ends came to 7 bases. This CDR3 has 15 residues. Looked up from germline, CDR1 is LNHNV and CDR2 is YYDKDF (reference sequence). CDR3 DNA: TGTGCCACCAGCAGAGCCCCAGATAGCAATCAGCCCCAGCATTTT. This sequence encodes CATSRAPDSNQPQHF. Full variable domain (rest looked up from reference TRBV15 and TRBJ1-5): DAMVIQNPRYQVTQFGKPVTLSCSQTLNHNVMYWYQQKSSQAPKLLFHYYDKDFNNEADTPDNFQSRRPNTSFCFLDIRSPGLGDTAMYLCATSRAPDSNQPQHFGDGTRLSIL.

The chain recombines TRBV7-2 with TRBJ2-1; a possible D gene is TRBD1 (6 bases). V dropped 3 bases and J dropped 8 bases, with 8 bases sitting between them. Germline V lookup: CDR1 SGHTA, CDR2 FQGNSA. The CDR3 sequence is 12 residues long. In DNA form, the CDR3 reads TGTGCCAGCAGCTTCCCAGGGGATGAGCAGTTCTTC. Its translation: CASSFPGDEQFF.

The V call is TRBV13, the J call TRBJ2-2; D not resolved. Germline assignment: CDR1 PRHDT and CDR2 FYEKMQ (reference sequence). V was cut by 5 bases and J by 5 bases, with 6 bases left in between. The CDR3 totals 12 residues. CDR3 amino acids: CASSPYTGELFF. Written as DNA, the CDR3 is TGTGCCAGCAGCCCGTATACCGGGGAGCTGTTTTTT. Full variable domain (missing parts from reference TRBV13 and TRBJ2-2): AAGVIQSPRHLIKEKRETATLKCYPIPRHDTVYWYQQGPGQDPQFLISFYEKMQSDKGSIPDRFSAQQFSDYHSELNMSSLELGDSALYFCASSPYTGELFFGEGSRLTVL.

The chain employs TRBV11-2 and TRBJ2-1; the D call may be TRBD1 or TRBD2 (6 bases each). The CDR3 is 17 amino acids. With 4 bases removed from V and 5 bases from J, the gap between germline ends came to 21 bases. Germline V gene sequence: CDR1 SGHAT, CDR2 FQNNGV. The CDR3, as DNA: TGTGCCAGCAGCTCGCGATTAGGGGGGCATCTGGACAATGAGCAGTTCTTC. Its translation is CASSSRLGGHLDNEQFF.

CDR3 region: CASSEAREKGYEQYF. The CDR3 nucleotides are TGTGCCAGCAGTGAAGCGCGCGAAAAGGGCTACGAGCAGTACTTC. The chain carries TRBV6-1 and TRBJ2-7; D gene unclear. V was trimmed by 0 bases and J by 3 bases, leaving 12 bases between them. The CDR3 extends over 15 amino acids. CDR1 is MNHNS, CDR2 SASEGT, per germline.

This chain joins TRBV5-6 and TRBJ1-4; 7 nucleotides match TRBD1. The length of the CDR3 is 14 residues. The V gene end was trimmed by 3 bases and the J gene end by 4 bases; junction bases not matched to a gene: 3. The germline V gene has CDR1 SGHDT and CDR2 YYEEEE. For the CDR3, the DNA is TGTGCCAGCAGCTCGGGACAGTTTAATGAAAAACTGTTTTTT. It yields the protein CASSSGQFNEKLFF. The variable domain in full, completed from reference TRBV5-6 and TRBJ1-4, reads DAGVTQSPTHLIKTRGQQVTLRCSPKSGHDTVSWYQQALGQGPQFIFQYYEEEERQRGNFPDRFSGHQFPNYSSELNVNALLLGDSALYLCASSSGQFNEKLFFGSGTQLSVL.

The chain employs TRBV5-4 and TRBJ1-2, with a weak D call TRBD1 (5 bases). Per the germline V gene, CDR1 is SGHNT and CDR2 is YYREEE (reference sequence). CDR3 length equals 14 residues. Between the trimmed V and J ends, which lost 0 bases and 4 bases, there was a span of 10 bases. The CDR3 loop is CASSLGTGIYGYTF. The CDR3 DNA is TGTGCCAGCAGCTTGGGAACAGGAATCTATGGCTACACCTTC. Looking up the rest from reference TRBV5-4 and TRBJ1-2 gives the full variable domain: ETGVTQSPTHLIKTRGQQVTLRCSSQSGHNTVSWYQQALGQGPQFIFQYYREEENGRGNFPPRFSGLQFPNYSSELNVNALELDDSALYLCASSLGTGIYGYTFGSGTRLTVV.

The chain is built from TRBV7-9 and TRBJ1-2; D gene ambiguous. Germline V lookup: CDR1 SEHNR, CDR2 FQNEAQ (reference sequence). This CDR3 region has 11 residues. V shed 3 bases and J shed 6 bases, with 5 bases lying between them. The CDR3 here is CASSFSDGYTF. The CDR3 DNA is TGTGCCAGCAGCTTCTCGGATGGCTACACCTTC.

This clone was detected only once. The chain is built from TRBV2 and TRBJ2-1; either TRBD1 or TRBD2 may supply D (5 bases each). Trimming took 4 bases from V and 7 from J, leaving 20 bases between them. The CDR3 consists of 16 residues. Germline loops: CDR1 SNHLY, CDR2 FYNNEI. The CDR3 bases are TGTGCCAGCAGTGGGGTTAGCGCGGAAGAGGGGAATGAGCAGTTCTTC. This codes for CASSGVSAEEGNEQFF.

The rearrangement joins TRBV27 to TRBJ1-4; the match to TRBD1 covers 7 bases. The CDR3 has 14 residues. Germline V gene sequence: CDR1 MNHEY, CDR2 SMNVEV (reference sequence). V was pared by 1 base and J by 12 bases, with 8 bases of the junction left unmatched. The CDR3 nucleotides are TGTGCCAGCAGTTTATGGAACAGGGGCCCCCAACTGTTTTTT. Translation: CASSLWNRGPQLFF.